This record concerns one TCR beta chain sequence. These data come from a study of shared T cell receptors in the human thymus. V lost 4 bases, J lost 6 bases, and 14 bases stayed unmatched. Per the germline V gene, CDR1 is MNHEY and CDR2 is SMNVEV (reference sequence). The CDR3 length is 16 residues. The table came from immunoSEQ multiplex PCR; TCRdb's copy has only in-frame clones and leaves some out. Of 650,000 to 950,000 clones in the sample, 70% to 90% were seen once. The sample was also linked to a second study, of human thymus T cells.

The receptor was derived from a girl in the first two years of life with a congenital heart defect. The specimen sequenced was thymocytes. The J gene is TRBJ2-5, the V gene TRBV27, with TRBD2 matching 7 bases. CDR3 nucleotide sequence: TGTGCCAGCAGTTCGAGCGGACTAGTTAGGTGGAAGACCCAGTACTTC. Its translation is CASSSSGLVRWKTQYF.